Shown below are 12 T cell receptor beta chains from a single sample sequenced in a study of CD8 T cells in ankylosing spondylitis. TCRdb re-derived calls from the 5' RACE reads in MiXCR, one entry per CDR3 protein. The repertoire holds more than 150,000 distinct CDR3 sequences, with 11% as singletons. The sample was blood, either unsorted or a sorted T cell fraction (not recorded which). The receptor source for this set is a male donor with ankylosing spondylitis or in good health (not recorded which).

This clonotype was counted ten times or more. The chain couples TRBV20-1 to TRBJ2-5; D remains unclear. The CDR3 has 12 residues. CDR1 and CDR2 from the germline V gene are DFQATT and SNEGSKA (reference sequence). Trimming pared 6 bases from V and 0 bases from J, leaving 8 bases between. The CDR3 nucleotides read TGCAGTGCCCCATTGGACCAAGAGACCCAGTACTTC. Translating gives CSAPLDQETQYF.

This clonotype turned up a few times. V usage is TRBV5-6 and J usage is TRBJ2-4; D remains ambiguous. Looked up from germline, CDR1 is SGHDT and CDR2 is YYEEEE. The CDR3 runs to 15 residues. The V end was cut by 0 bases, the J end by 0 bases, with 7 bases between. The CDR3 loop is CASSLETGAKNIQYF. The CDR3, as DNA: TGTGCCAGCAGCTTGGAGACGGGAGCCAAAAACATTCAGTACTTC.

About this clonotype itself: Germline and junction disagree at one end, which may indicate a read error. This chain uses TRBV6-5 with TRBJ2-3; 7 bases are a match to TRBD1. CDR1 is MNHEY and CDR2 is SVGAGI in the germline V gene. The CDR3 sequence is 16 residues long. CDR3 DNA sequence: TGTGTCAGCAGTTATTCACCAGGGGGACGCACAGATACGCAGTATTTT. This encodes CVSSYSPGGRTDTQYF.

This clonotype was counted ten times or more. J is TRBJ2-2 and V is TRBV12-3 or TRBV12-4, with D perhaps TRBD1 (5 bases). This CDR3 region has 13 residues. Deletions cut 6 bases from V and 7 bases from J, with 12 bases between. The chain's CDR3 is CASSSRGNGELFF. The CDR3 DNA reads as TGTGCCAGCAGCTCAAGGGGAAACGGGGAGCTGTTTTTT.

Many counts were recorded for this clonotype. The chain employs TRBV12-3 or TRBV12-4 and TRBJ2-7; 8 nucleotides align to TRBD1. V trimming: 2 bases; J trimming: 1 base; junction bases outside the gene matches: 7. The CDR3 is 16 amino acids. DNA of the CDR3: TGTGCCAGCAGTTTACAGGGGGCGCAAGGATCCTACGAGCAGTACTTC. It yields the protein CASSLQGAQGSYEQYF.

This clonotype was observed many times. The CDR3 nucleotides are TGTGCCAGCAGCCCCGGGACTCCCTCAACGATAGAGCAGTTCTTC. Protein product: CASSPGTPSTIEQFF. The rearrangement uses TRBV3-1 and TRBJ2-1, with a tentative D call TRBD2 (6 bases). Trimming cost V 4 bases and J 10 bases, with 20 bases left between them. The V gene's germline CDR1 is LGHDT and CDR2 YNNKEL (reference sequence). The CDR3 sequence is 15 residues long.

This clonotype was seen ten or more times. The V and J genes are TRBV29-1 and TRBJ1-4, with D maybe TRBD1 (6 bases). Germline CDR1 is SQVTM and CDR2 is ANQGSEA. The ends were cut back, 6 bases at V and 1 base at J, with 12 bases in the middle. The CDR3 is 14 amino acids. DNA for the CDR3: TGCAGCGTCATTCCAGGGGAAACTAATGAAAAACTGTTTTTT. It codes for CSVIPGETNEKLFF.

For this clonotype: Given a much more abundant clone one base away, this may be a read error. The V call is TRBV28, the J call TRBJ2-2; possible D gene TRBD2, 6 bases. CDR3 length: 14 amino acids. The germline gives CDR1 MDHEN, CDR2 SYDVKM. As DNA, the CDR3 is TGTGCCAGCAGTTTACCCAGGGTTGGCGGGAAGCTGTTTTTT. Its translation is CASSLPRVGGKLFF.

In its sample, this clonotype was seen a few times. The V and J genes are TRBV5-1 and TRBJ2-7; tentative D call: TRBD1 (6 bases). This CDR3 has 11 amino acids. With 7 bases removed from V and 4 bases from J, the gap between germline ends came to 9 bases. CDR1 SGHRS and CDR2 YFSETQ come from the germline V gene. The CDR3 DNA reads as TGCGCCAGCCAGGACAGTTACGAGCAGTACTTC. Amino acid sequence: CASQDSYEQYF.

In regard to this clonotype: At one of its ends the junction is not consistent with the germline gene, which may arise from a read error. The chain couples TRBV3-1 to TRBJ2-7; D uncertain. The germline gives CDR1 LGHDT, CDR2 YNNKEL (reference sequence). The CDR3 runs to 16 residues. In DNA, the CDR3 is TGTGCCAACAGCCTGACCGAAGGTAGCCGACGCTACGAGCAGTACTTC. Translation gives CANSLTEGSRRYEQYF.

As to this clonotype: The junction and the germline gene differ at one end; a read error may be behind it. The rearrangement joins TRBV12-3 or TRBV12-4 to TRBJ2-5; 10 bases match TRBD1. The CDR3 covers 15 residues. CDR3 nucleotide sequence: TGTACCAGCAGTTCAGGACAGGGGGAGCAAGAGACCCAGTACTTC. This encodes CTSSSGQGEQETQYF.

This chain uses TRBV5-1 with TRBJ1-1; TRBD1 might be the D (5 bases). In germline, CDR1 is SGHRS, CDR2 YFSETQ. V was clipped by 5 bases and J by 0 bases, with 17 bases between them. The CDR3 is 16 amino acids. The CDR3, as DNA: TGCGCCAGCAGACCCGGGGCGGGACGTATGAACACTGAAGCTTTCTTT. This codes for CASRPGAGRMNTEAFF.